This TCR beta chain was captured by sequencing in a study of vaccination and CD4 T cells after COVID-19. The CDR3 loop spans 13 amino acids. Trimming shortened V by 0 bases and J by 6 bases, and 11 bases separated the two germline ends. Germline V gives CDR1 GTSNPN, CDR2 SVGIG (reference sequence). With regard to this clonotype: Its specificity is not known.

Treatment given: roughly nine-day PBMC culture with coronavirus spike peptide pools or control peptides (ViraFEST assay). The assay that was used to sequence DNA from cultured CD4+ T cells was the Oncomine TCR Beta short-read assay. TCRdb processed the PCR reads anew with MiXCR; each CDR3 protein has one entry. The sample includes some 18,000 distinct CDR3 sequences, approximately 50% of them seen just once. This sample comprised CD4+ T cells from blood, cultured in vitro, obtained before SARS-CoV-2 vaccination. The chain links TRBV30 to TRBJ1-2; TRBD1 is a possible D gene (5 bases). This sequence was found in a human donor who had recovered from COVID-19. The CDR3 region has the DNA TGTGCCTGGAGTGTTGGAGGGGTCGATGGCTACACCTTC. Amino acids: CAWSVGGVDGYTF.